This T cell receptor beta chain came from a study of T cell responses to AZD1222 COVID-19 vaccine. Germline CDR1 reads KGHDR; CDR2 reads SFDVKD. V shed 3 bases, J shed 11 bases, and the junction held 9 bases outside the gene matches. This CDR3 has 14 amino acids. Libraries were prepared by immunoSEQ multiplex PCR; TCRdb keeps only in-frame clonotypes and omits some of them. Of some 150,000 clones listed, 85% to 95% are singletons. Sample: peripheral blood, taken on day 0 of MenACWY control vaccination. This clonotype originated in an adult in good health. The genes are TRBV24-1 and TRBJ1-1, with 9 bases matching TRBD1. CDR3 amino acids: CATSDPGTGKRAFF. CDR3 bases: TGTGCCACCAGTGATCCCGGGACAGGGAAACGGGCTTTCTTT.